A single sample is the source of the 4 T cell receptor beta chains below, sequenced in a study of control samples from healthy donors and cancer patients. Using immunoSEQ multiplex PCR, the repertoire was profiled, and TCRdb retains in-frame clones only, with some absent. The sample lists over 100,000 clones; 92% were seen once. The sequenced sample consisted of blood. Receptors were obtained from a young woman in good health.

The chain couples TRBV6-5 to TRBJ2-1; D gene uncertain. Germline CDR1 is MNHEY and CDR2 is SVGAGI. This CDR3 region has 11 residues. V lost 5 bases, J lost 6 bases, and 5 bases lay in between. The chain's CDR3 is CASSTRNEQFF. The CDR3 DNA follows: TGTGCCAGCAGTACCCGCAATGAGCAGTTCTTC.

For this clone: Compared with germline, one end of the junction differs, possibly owing to a read error. The genes are TRBV2 and TRBJ2-4, with D hard to call. Per the germline V gene, CDR1 is SNHLY and CDR2 is FYNNEI. The CDR3 runs 15 residues. CDR3 DNA: TGTGCCAGCAGTGAAGTATGGATTTCCAACAACATTCAGTACTTC. Protein product: CASSEVWISNNIQYF.

The chain recombines TRBV6-2 or TRBV6-3 with TRBJ1-2; D might be TRBD1 (5 bases). The V end was cut by 2 bases, the J end by 12 bases, with 16 bases between. The CDR3 sequence is 13 residues long. Per germline, CDR1 MNHEY and CDR2 SVGEGT. CDR3 nucleotide sequence: TGTGCCAGCAGTTACGGGACGGCCCAAAAGAACACCTTC. Protein product: CASSYGTAQKNTF.

In nucleotides, the CDR3 is TGTGCCAGCAGCTTAAATAGCAATCAGCCCCAGCATTTT. It translates to CASSLNSNQPQHF. The chain joins TRBV11-2 to TRBJ1-5; D uncertain. V dropped 2 bases and J dropped 0 bases, with 2 bases sitting between them. The CDR3 contains 13 residues. Germline V gene data show CDR1 as SGHAT and CDR2 as FQNNGV.